A selection of T cell receptor beta chains follows, all from one sample in a study of T cells in Graves' hyperthyroidism and ophthalmopathy. TCRdb itself ran the multiplex PCR reads through MiXCR, one entry per CDR3 protein. The profile shows 300,000 to 500,000 distinct CDR3 sequences, about 15% of them singletons. Source material: blood. These receptors were collected from a woman between 25 and 40 years old with Graves' hyperthyroidism. Each CDR3 is given without its conserved first and last residue. Expanded clones are given a class, and other clones once, few, many or no size at all.

v_gene	j_gene	abundance	CDR3aa
TRBV6-1	TRBJ2-3	many	ASNRGVGTDTQY
TRBV6-5	TRBJ1-6	few	ASSLDRAHYNSPLH
TRBV27	TRBJ1-1	-	ASSDPPGRNTEAF
TRBV19	TRBJ1-5	-	ASNLLGNQPQH
TRBV3-1	TRBJ2-7	few	ASSETSGGIYEQY
TRBV29-1	TRBJ2-7	few	SVEDHAESSYEQY
TRBV6-5	TRBJ2-1	few	ASSYSSVDEQF
TRBV30	TRBJ2-3	many	AWSVRGPDTQY
TRBV18	TRBJ1-5	many	ASSPNRVRGQPQH
TRBV6-1	TRBJ1-2	many	ASSQQGARYGYT
TRBV4-1	TRBJ2-1	-	ASSQDPLEGNEQF
TRBV28	TRBJ2-5	many	ASSLLVSKKGSSGNHKETQY
TRBV27	TRBJ1-2	many	ASSLYPADGYT
TRBV2	TRBJ2-2	many	GADRVTGELF
TRBV24-1	TRBJ2-5	many	ATMTSGQETQY
TRBV9	TRBJ2-1	few	ASSVGPGGYYNEQF
TRBV5-5	TRBJ1-5	many	ASSLEFRGSNQPQH
TRBV7-9	TRBJ1-2	-	ASSLDVKNYGYT
TRBV12-5	TRBJ1-1	-	ASGSEGGAF
TRBV20-1	TRBJ1-5	many	SARDPRGDSNQPQH
TRBV7-2	TRBJ1-4	few	ASSLGQTREKLF
TRBV28	TRBJ2-4	-	ASKPVGLGKNIQY
TRBV7-9	TRBJ2-3	few	ASTSSTTADTQY
TRBV10-3	TRBJ2-6	-	AISDPIGGSGANVLT
TRBV7-9	TRBJ2-5	-	ASSPSGSKKETQY
TRBV11-2	TRBJ2-7	many	ASSPAPRPQY
TRBV11-2	TRBJ2-2	many	ASSLTGLTGLAVGELF
TRBV20-1	TRBJ2-3	-	SARDRKWDGTDTQY
TRBV28	TRBJ1-1	many	ATRPTEAF
TRBV5-1	TRBJ1-1	-	ASSRRDRGPMAF
TRBV30	TRBJ1-2	many	AWSTGELYGYT
TRBV27	TRBJ1-4	many	ASSLGTGGAPNEKLF
TRBV5-1	TRBJ2-1	many	ASSLVRQGGNEQF
TRBV3-1	TRBJ1-1	many	ASSPVRERVTEAF
TRBV29-1	TRBJ1-4	few	SVGGQANEKLF
TRBV6-1	TRBJ2-5	many	ASSMGQAPYLQETQY
TRBV18	TRBJ1-5	many	ASSPGISNQPQH
TRBV15	TRBJ2-1	-	ATSREWGARNEQF
TRBV18	TRBJ1-1	many	ASSLNLEGGAGNTEAF
TRBV5-4	TRBJ1-6	-	ASSRDQGNSPLH
TRBV7-9	TRBJ1-2	many	ASSPQGSGMGYT
TRBV6-1	TRBJ2-7	many	ASSQTGDRRYEQY